This T cell receptor (beta chain) is drawn from a study of blood T cell repertoires in COVID-19. The overall study: Whether acute or convalescent, the COVID-19 samples came from the United States, Italy and Spain.

Source study methods: Nucleated cell number was recorded as an estimate derived from reference gene primer amplification. The assay was immunoSEQ multiplex PCR, and TCRdb's table has in-frame clones only and misses some. The DNA gave D and trimming, while V, J and clone size come from that table. This sample yields roughly 100,000 clones, of which around 85% are seen a single time; 1.5% to 2% belongs to the top ten. From germline, CDR1 is SGHTA and CDR2 FQGNSA. This CDR3 spans 17 amino acids. V lost 1 base, J lost 2 bases, and 10 bases stayed unmatched. The chain joins TRBV7-2 to TRBJ1-2; the match to TRBD1 covers 7 bases. The receptor was derived from a woman aged 70 to 79 with active or convalescent COVID-19. Sequencing used peripheral blood. The CDR3 DNA is TGTGCCAGCAGCTTAGATCTTGGGCAGGGGGGAAACTATGGCTACACCTTC. It codes for CASSLDLGQGGNYGYTF.